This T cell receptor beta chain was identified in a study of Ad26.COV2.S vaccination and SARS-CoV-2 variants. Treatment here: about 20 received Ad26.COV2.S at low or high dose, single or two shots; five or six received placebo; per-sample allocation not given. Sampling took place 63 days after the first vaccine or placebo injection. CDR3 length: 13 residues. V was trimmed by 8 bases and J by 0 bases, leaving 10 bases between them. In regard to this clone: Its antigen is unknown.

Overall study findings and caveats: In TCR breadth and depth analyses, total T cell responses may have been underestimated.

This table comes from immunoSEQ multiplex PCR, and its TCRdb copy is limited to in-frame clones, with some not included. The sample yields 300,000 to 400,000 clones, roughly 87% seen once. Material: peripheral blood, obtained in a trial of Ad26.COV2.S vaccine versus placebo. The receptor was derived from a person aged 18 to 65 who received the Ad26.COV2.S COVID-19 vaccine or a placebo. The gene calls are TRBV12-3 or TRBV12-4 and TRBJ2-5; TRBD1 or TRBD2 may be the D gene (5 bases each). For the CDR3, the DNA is TGTGCCAGCGAAAGAGGGGACCAAGAGACCCAGTACTTC. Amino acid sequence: CASERGDQETQYF.